This T cell receptor (beta chain) stems from a study of cytomegalovirus exposure and HLA in healthy donors. Study conclusions and caveats: Accounts indicate the classifier identified cytomegalovirus status with strong specificity and sensitivity.

No CMV serostatus entry exists for this donor. The study ran its PCR with 60 Vbeta and 13 Jbeta primers. Profiling relied on immunoSEQ multiplex PCR, and the TCRdb table lists in-frame clones only, not all of them. The sample includes more than 85,000 clones, 55% to 80% seen only once; the top ten take about 4.9%. About this clone: Its antigen remains unknown.

The CDR3 is made up of 14 amino acids. Looked up from germline, CDR1 is MNHEY and CDR2 is SMNVEV (reference sequence). The source material was PBMCs. The chain links TRBV27 to TRBJ2-5; unclear D gene. The end of the DNA is better explained by TRBJ2-7, so the J call may be wrong. The clonotype comes from a human donor in good health. Here the CDR3 DNA reads TGTGCCAGCAGTCCGATCCTTACCCCCTACGAGCAGTACTTC. Amino acid sequence: CASSPILTPYEQYF.